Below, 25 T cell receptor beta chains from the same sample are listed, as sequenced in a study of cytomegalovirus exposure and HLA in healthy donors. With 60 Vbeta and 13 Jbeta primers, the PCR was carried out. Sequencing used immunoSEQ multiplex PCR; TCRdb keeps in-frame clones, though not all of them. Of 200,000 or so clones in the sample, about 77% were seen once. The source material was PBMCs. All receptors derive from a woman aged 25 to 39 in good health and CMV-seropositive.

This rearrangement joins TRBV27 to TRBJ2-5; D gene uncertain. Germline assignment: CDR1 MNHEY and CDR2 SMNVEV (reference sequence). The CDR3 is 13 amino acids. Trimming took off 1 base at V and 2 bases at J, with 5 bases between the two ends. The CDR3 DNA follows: TGTGCCAGCAGTTTATACTATCAAGAGACCCAGTACTTC. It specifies CASSLYYQETQYF.

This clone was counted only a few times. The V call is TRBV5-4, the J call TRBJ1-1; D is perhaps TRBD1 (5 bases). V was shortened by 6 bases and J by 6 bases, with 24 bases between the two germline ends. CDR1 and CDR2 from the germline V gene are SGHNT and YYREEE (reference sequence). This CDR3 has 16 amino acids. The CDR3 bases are TGTGCCAGCAACGACCGTCAGGGCGGGAAAGACTCTGAAGCTTTCTTT. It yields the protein CASNDRQGGKDSEAFF.

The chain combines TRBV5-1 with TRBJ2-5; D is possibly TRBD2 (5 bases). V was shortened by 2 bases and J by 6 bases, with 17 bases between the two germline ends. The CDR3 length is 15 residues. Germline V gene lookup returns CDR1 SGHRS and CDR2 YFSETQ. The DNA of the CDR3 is TGCGCCAGCAGCTTAGACGTGGGAGCTAGAAAGACCCAGTACTTC. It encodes CASSLDVGARKTQYF.

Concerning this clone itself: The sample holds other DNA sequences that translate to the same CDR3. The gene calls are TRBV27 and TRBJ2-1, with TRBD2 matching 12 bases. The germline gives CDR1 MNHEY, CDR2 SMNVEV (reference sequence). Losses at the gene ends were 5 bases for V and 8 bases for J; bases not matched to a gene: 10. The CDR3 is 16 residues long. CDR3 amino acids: CASSIQTSGSVHEQFF. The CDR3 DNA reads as TGTGCCAGCAGTATTCAGACTAGCGGGAGTGTCCATGAGCAGTTCTTC.

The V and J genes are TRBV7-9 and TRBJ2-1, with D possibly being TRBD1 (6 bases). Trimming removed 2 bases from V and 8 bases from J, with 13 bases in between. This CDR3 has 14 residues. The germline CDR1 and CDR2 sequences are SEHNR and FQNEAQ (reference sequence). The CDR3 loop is CASSLRQVEHEQFF. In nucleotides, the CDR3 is TGTGCCAGCAGCTTACGACAGGTAGAGCATGAGCAGTTCTTC.

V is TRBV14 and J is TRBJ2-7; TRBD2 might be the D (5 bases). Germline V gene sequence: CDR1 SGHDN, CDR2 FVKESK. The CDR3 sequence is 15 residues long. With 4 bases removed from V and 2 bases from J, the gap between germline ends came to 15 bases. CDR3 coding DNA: TGTGCCAGCAGCCCCCGTTCCAGCGGCGCCTACGAGCAGTACTTC. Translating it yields CASSPRSSGAYEQYF.

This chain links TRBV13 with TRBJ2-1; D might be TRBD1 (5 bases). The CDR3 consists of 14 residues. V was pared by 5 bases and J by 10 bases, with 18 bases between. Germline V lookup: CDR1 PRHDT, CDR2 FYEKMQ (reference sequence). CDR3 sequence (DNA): TGTGCCAGCAGCCATAACACGGACACGCAGGAGCAGTTCTTC. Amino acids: CASSHNTDTQEQFF.

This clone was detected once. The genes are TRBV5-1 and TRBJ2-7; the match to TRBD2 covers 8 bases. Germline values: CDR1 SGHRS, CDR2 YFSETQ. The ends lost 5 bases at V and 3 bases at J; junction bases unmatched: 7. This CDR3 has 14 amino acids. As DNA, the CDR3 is TGCGCCAGCAGTAGAACTAGCGGATTCTACGAGCAGTACTTC. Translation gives CASSRTSGFYEQYF.

Here the CDR3 reads CSARDNNEQFF. CDR3 nucleotide sequence: TGCAGTGCTAGAGATAACAATGAGCAGTTCTTC. The gene calls are TRBV20-1 and TRBJ2-1; D ambiguous. The CDR3 is made up of 11 amino acids. Trimming pared 0 bases from V and 5 bases from J, leaving 2 bases between. Germline-derived CDR1 and CDR2 are DFQATT and SNEGSKA (reference sequence).

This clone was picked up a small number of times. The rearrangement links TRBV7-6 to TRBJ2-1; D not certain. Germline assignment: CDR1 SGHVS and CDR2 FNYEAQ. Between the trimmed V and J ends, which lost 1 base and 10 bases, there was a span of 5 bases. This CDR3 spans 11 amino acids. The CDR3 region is CASSLDWEQFF. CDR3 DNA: TGTGCCAGCAGCTTAGACTGGGAGCAGTTCTTC.

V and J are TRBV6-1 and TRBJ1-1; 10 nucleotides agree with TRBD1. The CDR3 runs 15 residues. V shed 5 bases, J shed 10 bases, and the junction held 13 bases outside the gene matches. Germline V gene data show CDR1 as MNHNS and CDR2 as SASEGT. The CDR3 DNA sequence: TGTGCCAGCAGTTTAACGGACAGGGGGGGTTTTGGAGCTTTCTTT. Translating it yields CASSLTDRGGFGAFF.

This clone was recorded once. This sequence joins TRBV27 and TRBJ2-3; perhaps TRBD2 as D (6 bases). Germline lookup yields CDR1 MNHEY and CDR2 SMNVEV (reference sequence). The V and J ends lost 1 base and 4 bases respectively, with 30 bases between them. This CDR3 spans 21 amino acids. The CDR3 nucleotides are TGTGCCAGCAGTTTATGGGGATTGGTTGCGCGGGGCGGGATGTGGGCAGATACGCAGTATTTT. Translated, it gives CASSLWGLVARGGMWADTQYF.

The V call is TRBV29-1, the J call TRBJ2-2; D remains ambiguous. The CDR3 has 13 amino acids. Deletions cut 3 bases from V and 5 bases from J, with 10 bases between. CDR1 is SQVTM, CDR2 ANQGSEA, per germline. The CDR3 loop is CSVERLITGELFF. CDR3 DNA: TGCAGCGTTGAGCGACTCATAACCGGGGAGCTGTTTTTT.

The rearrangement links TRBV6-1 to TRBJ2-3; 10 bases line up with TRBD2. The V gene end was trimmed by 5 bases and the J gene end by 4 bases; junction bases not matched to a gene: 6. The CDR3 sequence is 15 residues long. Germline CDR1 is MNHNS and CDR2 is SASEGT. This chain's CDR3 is CASSISGRSPDTQYF. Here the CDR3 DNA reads TGTGCCAGCAGTATTAGCGGGAGGAGTCCAGATACGCAGTATTTT.

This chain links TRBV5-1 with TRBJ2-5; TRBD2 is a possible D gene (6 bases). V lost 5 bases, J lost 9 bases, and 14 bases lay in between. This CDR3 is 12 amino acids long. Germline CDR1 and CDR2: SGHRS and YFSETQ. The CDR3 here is CASRSSRESQYF. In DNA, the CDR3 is TGCGCCAGCAGAAGCAGCCGGGAGTCCCAGTACTTC.

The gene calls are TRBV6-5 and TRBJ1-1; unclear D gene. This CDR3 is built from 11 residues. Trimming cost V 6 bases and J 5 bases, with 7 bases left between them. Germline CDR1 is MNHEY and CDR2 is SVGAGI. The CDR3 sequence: CASRTRTEAFF. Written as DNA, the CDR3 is TGTGCCAGCAGGACGAGGACTGAAGCTTTCTTT.

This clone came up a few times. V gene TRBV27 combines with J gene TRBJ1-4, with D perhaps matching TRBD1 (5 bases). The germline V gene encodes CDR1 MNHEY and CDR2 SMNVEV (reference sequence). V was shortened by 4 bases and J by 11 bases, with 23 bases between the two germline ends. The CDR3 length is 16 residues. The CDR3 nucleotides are TGTGCCAGCAGTTCATATCGGGGGGGGGAGGGAATGAAACTGTTTTTT. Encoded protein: CASSSYRGGEGMKLFF. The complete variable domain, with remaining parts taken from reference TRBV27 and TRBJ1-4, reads EAQVTQNPRYLITVTGKKLTVTCSQNMNHEYMSWYRQDPGLGLRQIYYSMNVEVTDKGDVPEGYKVSRKEKRNFPLILESPSPNQTSLYFCASSSYRGGEGMKLFFGSGTQLSVL.

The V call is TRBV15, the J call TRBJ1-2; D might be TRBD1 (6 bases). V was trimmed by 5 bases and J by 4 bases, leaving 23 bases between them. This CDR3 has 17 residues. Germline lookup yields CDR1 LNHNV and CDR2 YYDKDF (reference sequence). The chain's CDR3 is CATSDTYNDRLAYGYTF. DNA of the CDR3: TGTGCCACCAGCGATACCTACAATGACAGGCTGGCCTATGGCTACACCTTC.

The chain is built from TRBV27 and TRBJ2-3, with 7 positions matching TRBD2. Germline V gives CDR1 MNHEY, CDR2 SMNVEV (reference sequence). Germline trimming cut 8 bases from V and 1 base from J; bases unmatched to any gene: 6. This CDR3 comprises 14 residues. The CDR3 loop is CASGLAGGTDTQYF. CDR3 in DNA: TGTGCCAGCGGATTGGCGGGAGGCACAGATACGCAGTATTTT.

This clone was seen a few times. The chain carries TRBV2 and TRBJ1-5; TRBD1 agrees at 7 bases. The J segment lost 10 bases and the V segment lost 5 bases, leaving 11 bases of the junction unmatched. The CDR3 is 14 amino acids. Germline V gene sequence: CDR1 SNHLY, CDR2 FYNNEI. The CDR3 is CASSSGTVIKPQHF. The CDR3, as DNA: TGTGCCAGCAGTTCCGGGACAGTAATCAAACCCCAGCATTTT.

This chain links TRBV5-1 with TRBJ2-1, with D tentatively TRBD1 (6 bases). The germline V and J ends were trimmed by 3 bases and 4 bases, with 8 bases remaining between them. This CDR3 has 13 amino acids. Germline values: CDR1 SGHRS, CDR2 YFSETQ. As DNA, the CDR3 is TGCGCCAGCAGCTGGACAGCTTACAATGAGCAGTTCTTC. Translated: CASSWTAYNEQFF.

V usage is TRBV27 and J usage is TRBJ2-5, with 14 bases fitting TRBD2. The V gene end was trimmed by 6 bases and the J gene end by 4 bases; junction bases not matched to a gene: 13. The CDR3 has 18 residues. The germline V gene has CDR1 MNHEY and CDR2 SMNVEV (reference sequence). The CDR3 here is CASSQKPPGLAGAETQYF. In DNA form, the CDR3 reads TGTGCCAGCAGCCAAAAACCGCCGGGACTAGCGGGGGCAGAGACCCAGTACTTC.

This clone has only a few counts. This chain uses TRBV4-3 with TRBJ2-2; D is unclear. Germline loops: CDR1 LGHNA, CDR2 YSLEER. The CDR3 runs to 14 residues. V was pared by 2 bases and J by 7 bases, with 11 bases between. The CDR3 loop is CASSQYSFIGELFF. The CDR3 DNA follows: TGCGCCAGCAGCCAATACTCTTTTATCGGGGAGCTGTTTTTT.

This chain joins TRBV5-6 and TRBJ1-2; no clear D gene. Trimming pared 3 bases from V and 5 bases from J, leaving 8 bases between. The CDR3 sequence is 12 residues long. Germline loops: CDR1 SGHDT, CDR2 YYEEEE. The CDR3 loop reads CASSSSSYGYTF. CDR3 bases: TGTGCCAGCAGCTCTAGTTCTTATGGCTACACCTTC.

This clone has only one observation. CDR3 in DNA: TGTGCCAGCAGCTTCCCAGGGGACCATCAGCCCCAGCATTTT. It encodes CASSFPGDHQPQHF. The chain joins TRBV5-5 to TRBJ1-5; D might be TRBD1 (6 bases). Trimming shortened V by 2 bases and J by 5 bases, and 11 bases separated the two germline ends. Germline values: CDR1 SGHKS, CDR2 YYEKEE (reference sequence). The length of the CDR3 is 14 residues.